The 9 T cell receptor beta chains given below trace back to one sample, sequenced in a study of blood T cells in healthy people across ages (dated by TCRdb to about 2015). Library prep was done by 5' RACE. TCRdb records Illumina HiSeq 2500 as the sequencer. A second PCR of roughly 7 to 11 cycles was performed with a sample-barcoded 5' primer and a J-beta primer mix. TCRdb trimmed the raw reads at Q25, called clones with MiXCR and kept productive beta chains. Every entry covers one CDR3 protein and lists the most common genes and DNA from its rows. For this sample there are hundreds of thousands of distinct CDR3 sequences; about 30% appear just once. The biggest ten clones account for about 15% of the sample. Sequenced: blood. These receptors came from a woman older than 75 in good health.

This clonotype was observed at least ten times. The J gene is TRBJ2-5, the V gene TRBV28, with TRBD2 matching over 9 bases. The CDR3 spans 16 residues. Germline V gives CDR1 MDHEN, CDR2 SYDVKM. Trimming cost V 3 bases and J 3 bases; bases outside gene matches: 8. The CDR3 spells CASSFVTGGGEETQYF. CDR3 DNA: TGTGCCAGCAGTTTCGTGACGGGCGGGGGGGAAGAGACCCAGTACTTC.

Details on this clonotype: At one end the junction does not follow the germline gene, possibly because of a read error. This sequence joins TRBV4-1 and TRBJ2-7, with a tentative D call TRBD1 (6 bases). In germline, CDR1 is MGHRA, CDR2 YSYEKL. The CDR3 length is 14 residues. CDR3 coding DNA: TGCGCCAGCAACCAAGTACAGGGTTCAAATGAGCAGTACTTC. Translated: CASNQVQGSNEQYF.

There are many counts of this clonotype. This could be a read error, since a much larger clone is one nucleotide away. The chain's CDR3 is CASSLVRQTRTLNEQYF. CDR3 DNA sequence: TGTGCCAGCAGCTTAGTACGGCAGACCAGAACTTTAAATGAGCAGTACTTC. The chain employs TRBV7-8 and TRBJ2-5; D gene unclear. Trimming removed 1 base at V and 11 bases at J, with 26 bases between. The CDR3 is 17 residues long. Per the germline V gene, CDR1 is SGHVS and CDR2 is FQNEAQ.

Comments on this clonotype: A much bigger clone sits one base away, suggesting this may be a read error. The chain has TRBV6-5 and TRBJ2-4; D might be TRBD2 (5 bases). The CDR3 loop spans 14 amino acids. Per germline, CDR1 MNHEY and CDR2 SVGAGI. This CDR3 reads CASRYSRVKNIQYF. The CDR3 nucleotides are TGTGCCAGCAGGTACTCGAGGGTCAAAAACATTCAGTACTTC.

This clonotype was picked up many times. Germline is not matched at one junction end, which may reflect a read error. The chain joins TRBV5-1 to TRBJ2-5; no reliable D call. The CDR3 runs 11 residues. CDR1 and CDR2 (germline): SGHRS, YFSETQ. CDR3 in amino acids: CASSFQETQYF. CDR3 nucleotide sequence: TGTGCCAGCAGCTTCCAAGAGACCCAGTACTTC.

This clonotype has ten or more counts. The chain employs TRBV6-5 and TRBJ2-7; TRBD2 matches 11 bases. CDR1 MNHEY and CDR2 SVGAGI come from the germline V gene. The V and J ends lost 8 bases and 3 bases, in that order; junction bases with no gene match: 9. The CDR3 is 15 amino acids. CDR3 coding DNA: TGTGCCAGCTCCGTCCGACTAGCGGGGAACTACGAGCAGTACTTC. Encoded protein: CASSVRLAGNYEQYF.

This clonotype was detected ten times or more. The rearrangement joins TRBV25-1 to TRBJ2-7, with TRBD1 identical over 8 bases. Germline V gene data show CDR1 as MGHDK and CDR2 as SYGVNS. V gave up 11 bases and J gave up 3 bases; unmatched junction bases: 6. The CDR3 length is 12 residues. The DNA of the CDR3 is TGTGCCGTCGGACAGGGCGGCTACGAGCAGTACTTC. Protein sequence: CAVGQGGYEQYF.

J is TRBJ2-4 and V is TRBV5-1, with D tentatively TRBD2 (6 bases). The length of the CDR3 is 11 residues. Germline assignment: CDR1 SGHRS and CDR2 YFSETQ. Trimming pared 6 bases from V and 6 bases from J, leaving 7 bases between. The CDR3: CASTEGNIQYF. CDR3 nucleotides: TGCGCCAGCACGGAGGGAAACATTCAGTACTTC.

Notes on this clonotype: A much larger clonotype is one base distant, so this may be a read error. V is TRBV12-3 or TRBV12-4 and J is TRBJ2-1; 8 bases fit TRBD2. The CDR3 has 17 residues. The CDR3 DNA reads as TGTGTCAGCATCGCCAACTCCGGGGGGGGGTTAGGGAATGAGCAGTTCTTC. It codes for CVSIANSGGGLGNEQFF.